Below, one T cell receptor (beta chain) is given with its context. This specimen comes from a study of blood T cells in healthy people across ages. Germline CDR1 and CDR2: SNHLY and FYNNEI. The CDR3 length is 13 residues. Trimming left V 7 bases short and J 4 bases short, with 13 bases between. A J-beta primer mix and a sample-barcoded 5' primer were used in a second PCR of roughly 6 to 11 cycles. Each cDNA molecule was tagged by a template-switch adaptor that had 12 random nucleotides. TCRdb re-analysed the 5' RACE reads in MiXCR, keeping a single row per CDR3 protein. Here the sample spans about 650,000 distinct CDR3 sequences, about 50% being singletons.

The material sequenced was blood. This receptor was identified in a woman older than 75 in good health. This sequence joins TRBV2 and TRBJ2-5; D is perhaps TRBD1 or TRBD2 (6 bases each). CDR3: CASTGGLRETQYF. The CDR3 nucleotides read TGTGCCAGCACTGGGGGGCTGCGAGAGACCCAGTACTTC. Together with reference TRBV2 and TRBJ2-5, the CDR3 gives the full variable domain: EPEVTQTPSHQVTQMGQEVILRCVPISNHLYFYWYRQILGQKVEFLVSFYNNEISEKSEIFDDQFSVERPDGSNFTLKIRSTKLEDSAMYFCASTGGLRETQYFGPGTRLLVL.